The 27 T cell receptor beta chains below all came from one sample that was sequenced in a study of blood T cell repertoires in COVID-19. The table came from immunoSEQ multiplex PCR; TCRdb's copy has only in-frame clones and leaves some out. The table records 150,000 to 200,000 clones, under 80% of them present only once. Source material: peripheral blood. These receptors came from a woman older than 75 with acute or convalescent COVID-19.

In this sample, this clone turned up once. V and J are TRBV18 and TRBJ2-7; the D gene is possibly TRBD2 (6 bases). V lost 0 bases to trimming and J lost 0 bases, with 12 bases between them. The CDR3 loop spans 16 amino acids. CDR1 is KGHSH, CDR2 LQKENI, per germline. In nucleotides, the CDR3 is TGTGCCAGCTCACCACCCGGGGTAGCGGCCTCCTACGAGCAGTACTTC. Translation gives CASSPPGVAASYEQYF.

Here the CDR3 reads CASSGLRRAMGETQYF. The CDR3 DNA follows: TGTGCCAGCAGCGGACTGCGTAGGGCAATGGGGGAGACCCAGTACTTC. V is TRBV7-6 and J is TRBJ2-5; tentative D call: TRBD2 (5 bases). Germline V lookup: CDR1 SGHVS, CDR2 FNYEAQ. The CDR3 has 16 residues. Trimming shortened V by 5 bases and J by 5 bases, and 21 bases separated the two germline ends.

This chain joins TRBV7-6 and TRBJ2-7; D unclear. The CDR3 contains 14 residues. Germline loops: CDR1 SGHVS, CDR2 FNYEAQ. Between the trimmed V and J ends, which lost 2 bases and 0 bases, there was a span of 8 bases. The CDR3 reads CASSLNSYSYEQYF. CDR3 bases: TGTGCCAGCAGCTTAAACAGCTACTCCTACGAGCAGTACTTC.

CDR3 nucleotides: TGCAGTGCTAGTGGGGACAGTCTCTATGGCTACACCTTC. Protein product: CSASGDSLYGYTF. The rearrangement links TRBV20-1 to TRBJ1-2; 7 bases fit TRBD1. Germline CDR1 DFQATT, CDR2 SNEGSKA (reference sequence). The length of the CDR3 is 13 residues. J gave up 4 bases and V 3 bases, and 5 bases lay outside the gene matches.

The chain is built from TRBV4-3 and TRBJ2-4; 7 bases are shared with TRBD1. CDR1 and CDR2 from the germline V gene are LGHNA and YSLEER. This CDR3 region has 15 residues. Trimming took 0 bases from V and 6 from J; bases not matched to a gene: 5. CDR3 bases: TGCGCCAGCAGCCAAGATATCGCAGGGGGAAACATTCAGTACTTC. Amino acid sequence: CASSQDIAGGNIQYF.

J is TRBJ2-5 and V is TRBV7-9, with D possibly TRBD2 on 5 matching bases. V gave up 6 bases and J gave up 5 bases, with 16 bases separating them. The CDR3 spans 14 residues. The germline V gene has CDR1 SEHNR and CDR2 FQNEAQ (reference sequence). In DNA, the CDR3 is TGTGCCAGCAGTCAAACTAGTTCGTCCGAGACCCAGTACTTC. Encoded protein: CASSQTSSSETQYF.

This clone was found once. This chain uses TRBV18 with TRBJ1-6, with D uncertain. V was cut by 2 bases and J by 3 bases, with 11 bases left in between. Germline loops: CDR1 KGHSH, CDR2 LQKENI. CDR3 length equals 16 residues. As DNA, the CDR3 is TGTGCCAGCTCACCAAATAATGCAGACTATAATTCACCCCTCCACTTT. Translated: CASSPNNADYNSPLHF. Filled out from reference TRBV18 and TRBJ1-6, the complete variable domain reads NAGVMQNPRHLVRRRGQEARLRCSPMKGHSHVYWYRQLPEEGLKFMVYLQKENIIDESGMPKERFSAEFPKEGPSILRIQQVVRGDSAAYFCASSPNNADYNSPLHFGNGTRLTVT.

The chain joins TRBV19 to TRBJ2-3; a possible D gene is TRBD2 (6 bases). CDR3 length equals 14 residues. Germline CDR1 and CDR2: LNHDA and SQIVND (reference sequence). The ends were cut back, 4 bases at V and 2 bases at J, with 10 bases in the middle. CDR3 bases: TGTGCCAGTAGTAAGGCGGGACCCACAGATACGCAGTATTTT. Residues: CASSKAGPTDTQYF.

The chain carries TRBV6-8 and TRBJ2-2; 8 bases map to TRBD2. The CDR3 loop spans 13 amino acids. After removal of 9 bases from V and 3 bases from J, the junction contained 3 bases not matched to a gene. Per the germline V gene, CDR1 is MNHGY and CDR2 is SAAAGT. As DNA, the CDR3 is TGTGCCAGGGGGACTAGGGACACCGGGGAGCTGTTTTTT. Its protein is CARGTRDTGELFF.

CDR3 bases: TGTGCCATCAGTGCCCTGACTAGCGGCAATGAGCAGTTCTTC. Its translation is CAISALTSGNEQFF. The chain couples TRBV10-3 to TRBJ2-1; 9 bases map to TRBD2. Germline V gene data show CDR1 as ENHRY and CDR2 as SYGVKD. V shed 4 bases and J 6 bases; nucleotides not matched to a gene: 4. The CDR3 extends over 14 amino acids.

This sequence joins TRBV2 and TRBJ1-2; TRBD1 might be the D (6 bases). V was shortened by 3 bases and J by 8 bases, with 13 bases between the two germline ends. Germline V gene data show CDR1 as SNHLY and CDR2 as FYNNEI. The length of the CDR3 is 13 residues. The CDR3 nucleotides are TGTGCCAGCAGTGACCGACAGGAACAGGGCTACACCTTC. Amino acid sequence: CASSDRQEQGYTF.

This clone occurred a few times. This chain joins TRBV6-5 and TRBJ1-4, with TRBD1 as a possible D gene (6 bases). This CDR3 spans 13 amino acids. Germline CDR1 reads MNHEY; CDR2 reads SVGAGI. Deletions cut 0 bases from V and 11 bases from J, with 10 bases between. The CDR3 region has the DNA TGTGCCAGCAGTTACTCGAAGGGGGGGAAACTGTTTTTT. This sequence encodes CASSYSKGGKLFF.

The rearrangement uses TRBV10-1 and TRBJ2-3; the match to TRBD2 covers 12 bases. The J segment lost 8 bases and the V segment lost 5 bases, leaving 8 bases of the junction unmatched. In germline, CDR1 is WNHNN, CDR2 SYGVQD (reference sequence). The CDR3 runs 15 residues. CDR3 DNA: TGCGCCAGCAGTCAAGGGACTAGCGGGTCAGGTACGCAGTATTTT. Amino acids: CASSQGTSGSGTQYF.

This rearrangement joins TRBV28 to TRBJ1-5, with D possibly TRBD1 on 5 matching bases. Germline V CDR1 and CDR2: MDHEN, SYDVKM. This CDR3 is built from 14 residues. V gave up 7 bases and J gave up 4 bases, with 14 bases separating them. The CDR3 here is CASKESRANQPQHF. The CDR3 DNA reads TGTGCCAGCAAAGAAAGCAGGGCGAATCAGCCCCAGCATTTT.

The CDR3 nucleotides are TGTGCCAGCAGCTTAACGCTAAGCACCGGGGAGCTGTTTTTT. It specifies CASSLTLSTGELFF. This rearrangement joins TRBV7-3 to TRBJ2-2; no firm D call. There are 14 residues in the CDR3. Trimming took off 0 bases at V and 4 bases at J, with 6 bases between the two ends. Germline V gene lookup returns CDR1 SGHTA and CDR2 FQGTGA.

The V and J genes are TRBV19 and TRBJ1-2; 7 nucleotides line up with TRBD1. J gave up 4 bases and V 6 bases, and 8 bases lay outside the gene matches. Germline CDR1 is LNHDA and CDR2 is SQIVND (reference sequence). The CDR3 covers 14 residues. CDR3 DNA: TGTGCCAGTAGCCTAGGGGGCCGGAGCTATGGCTACACCTTC. This codes for CASSLGGRSYGYTF.

J is TRBJ1-2 and V is TRBV7-2; no reliable D call. The CDR3 extends over 16 amino acids. V was clipped by 3 bases and J by 1 base, with 15 bases between them. Germline CDR1 is SGHTA and CDR2 is FQGNSA. For the CDR3, the DNA is TGTGCCAGCAGCTTTTTACCCCCTGGCAGTAACTATGGCTACACCTTC. This encodes CASSFLPPGSNYGYTF.

The table lists this clone with a few counts. The V gene is TRBV5-4, the J gene TRBJ2-5; D is possibly TRBD2 (6 bases). Germline V gene sequence: CDR1 SGHNT, CDR2 YYREEE (reference sequence). The CDR3 length is 14 residues. The ends were cut back, 2 bases at V and 0 bases at J, with 8 bases in the middle. Here the CDR3 reads CASSFRGNQETQYF. As DNA, the CDR3 is TGTGCCAGCAGCTTTCGGGGGAACCAAGAGACCCAGTACTTC.

The V and J genes are TRBV18 and TRBJ1-5; the D is unclear. CDR1 and CDR2 (germline): KGHSH, LQKENI. Trimming cost V 2 bases and J 4 bases, with 9 bases left between them. This CDR3 is 14 amino acids long. CDR3 sequence (DNA): TGTGCCAGCTCACCAAACAGTGTAAATCAGCCCCAGCATTTT. The encoded protein is CASSPNSVNQPQHF.

The chain uses TRBV4-1 and TRBJ1-4, with 9 positions matching TRBD1. Losses at the gene ends were 3 bases for V and 5 bases for J; bases not matched to a gene: 10. Per the germline V gene, CDR1 is MGHRA and CDR2 is YSYEKL. This CDR3 spans 17 amino acids. The CDR3 nucleotides read TGCGCCAGCAGCCAGCCACCCCGGGGGACAGGGAATGAAAAACTGTTTTTT. Residues: CASSQPPRGTGNEKLFF.

This clone has just one count. The chain recombines TRBV2 with TRBJ2-7, with D unresolved. Per the germline V gene, CDR1 is SNHLY and CDR2 is FYNNEI. CDR3 length equals 11 residues. V was trimmed by 10 bases and J by 6 bases, leaving 13 bases between them. The CDR3 bases are TGTGCCACATCGACATATTCCGAGCAGTACTTC. Residues: CATSTYSEQYF.

The table lists this clone with a few counts. V and J are TRBV27 and TRBJ2-7, with D tentatively TRBD2 (5 bases). Germline V lookup: CDR1 MNHEY, CDR2 SMNVEV (reference sequence). Deletions cut 6 bases from V and 0 bases from J, with 15 bases between. This CDR3 has 15 residues. The CDR3 DNA follows: TGTGCCAGCAGCCCAACCCCCACTAGCTCCTACGAGCAGTACTTC. It specifies CASSPTPTSSYEQYF.

This clone has only one observation. V gene TRBV24-1 combines with J gene TRBJ2-1; 11 positions match TRBD2. The length of the CDR3 is 17 residues. The V gene end was trimmed by 3 bases and the J gene end by 5 bases; junction bases not matched to a gene: 8. In germline, CDR1 is KGHDR, CDR2 SFDVKD. As DNA, the CDR3 is TGTGCCACCAGTGATCCCCTTCTAGCGGGAGGTAACAATGAGCAGTTCTTC. This encodes CATSDPLLAGGNNEQFF.

The CDR3 nucleotides are TGCGCCAGCAGCTTTTTGGGGCGGCTATCGACAGATACGCAGTATTTT. Translated: CASSFLGRLSTDTQYF. The genes are TRBV5-1 and TRBJ2-3; weak D call: TRBD1 (5 bases). The CDR3 loop spans 16 amino acids. CDR1 is SGHRS and CDR2 is YFSETQ in the germline V gene. V gave up 2 bases and J gave up 3 bases, with 16 bases separating them.

The rearrangement joins TRBV18 to TRBJ2-2; possibly TRBD1 for D (6 bases). Germline assignment: CDR1 KGHSH and CDR2 LQKENI. This CDR3 contains 13 residues. V dropped 3 bases and J dropped 6 bases, with 8 bases sitting between them. CDR3 protein: CASSPTGPGELFF. CDR3 coding DNA: TGTGCCAGCTCACCCACAGGGCCCGGGGAGCTGTTTTTT. The full variable domain, in which reference TRBV18 and TRBJ2-2 provide the parts outside the CDR3, is NAGVMQNPRHLVRRRGQEARLRCSPMKGHSHVYWYRQLPEEGLKFMVYLQKENIIDESGMPKERFSAEFPKEGPSILRIQQVVRGDSAAYFCASSPTGPGELFFGEGSRLTVL.

Here the CDR3 DNA reads TGTGCCATCCGACCGGGATCATCCTACGAGCAGTACTTC. Encoded protein: CAIRPGSSYEQYF. This chain connects TRBV10-3 to TRBJ2-7; D is possibly TRBD2 (5 bases). The CDR3 length is 13 residues. V lost 8 bases and J 1 base, leaving 12 bases between the germline ends. Germline lookup yields CDR1 ENHRY and CDR2 SYGVKD.

The chain is built from TRBV7-8 and TRBJ1-1, with TRBD1 matching 7 bases. V lost 4 bases to trimming and J lost 5 bases; unmatched junction nucleotides: 4. Germline CDR1 and CDR2: SGHVS and FQNEAQ. This CDR3 spans 13 amino acids. The CDR3 DNA follows: TGTGCCAGCAGCTATACAGGGGTTACTGAAGCTTTCTTT. As protein: CASSYTGVTEAFF.